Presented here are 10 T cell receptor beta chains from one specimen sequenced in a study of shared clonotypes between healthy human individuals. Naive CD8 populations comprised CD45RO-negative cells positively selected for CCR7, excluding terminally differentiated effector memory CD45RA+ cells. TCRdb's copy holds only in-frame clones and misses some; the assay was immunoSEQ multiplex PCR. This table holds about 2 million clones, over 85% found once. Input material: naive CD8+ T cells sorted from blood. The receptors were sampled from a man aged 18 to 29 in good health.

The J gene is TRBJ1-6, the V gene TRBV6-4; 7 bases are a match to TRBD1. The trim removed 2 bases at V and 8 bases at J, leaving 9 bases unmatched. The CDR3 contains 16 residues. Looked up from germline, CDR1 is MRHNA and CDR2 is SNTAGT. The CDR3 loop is CASSDPRDRRDSPLHF. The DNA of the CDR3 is TGTGCCAGCAGTGACCCCCGGGACAGAAGAGATTCACCCCTCCACTTT.

The CDR3: CAISEGRDLTYEQYF. CDR3 bases: TGTGCCATCAGTGAGGGCAGGGACTTAACCTACGAGCAGTACTTC. This rearrangement joins TRBV10-3 to TRBJ2-7; weak D call: TRBD2 (6 bases). CDR3 length: 15 amino acids. Between the trimmed V and J ends, which lost 2 bases and 2 bases, there was a span of 13 bases. Per the germline V gene, CDR1 is ENHRY and CDR2 is SYGVKD.

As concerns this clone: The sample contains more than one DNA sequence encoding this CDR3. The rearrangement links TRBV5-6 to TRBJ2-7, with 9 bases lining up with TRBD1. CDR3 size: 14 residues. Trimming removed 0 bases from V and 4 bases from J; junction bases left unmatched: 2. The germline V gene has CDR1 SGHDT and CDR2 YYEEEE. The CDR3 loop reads CASSLGTGAYEQYF. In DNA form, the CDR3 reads TGTGCCAGCAGCTTGGGGACAGGGGCATACGAGCAGTACTTC. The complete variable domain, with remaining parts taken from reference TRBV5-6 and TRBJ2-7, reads DAGVTQSPTHLIKTRGQQVTLRCSPKSGHDTVSWYQQALGQGPQFIFQYYEEEERQRGNFPDRFSGHQFPNYSSELNVNALLLGDSALYLCASSLGTGAYEQYFGPGTRLTVT.

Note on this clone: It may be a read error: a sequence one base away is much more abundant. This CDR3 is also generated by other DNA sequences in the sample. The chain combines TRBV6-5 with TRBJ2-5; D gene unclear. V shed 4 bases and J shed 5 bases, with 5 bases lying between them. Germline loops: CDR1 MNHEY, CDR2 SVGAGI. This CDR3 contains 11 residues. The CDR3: CASSLGETQYF. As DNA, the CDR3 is TGTGCCAGCAGTTTGGGGGAGACCCAGTACTTC.

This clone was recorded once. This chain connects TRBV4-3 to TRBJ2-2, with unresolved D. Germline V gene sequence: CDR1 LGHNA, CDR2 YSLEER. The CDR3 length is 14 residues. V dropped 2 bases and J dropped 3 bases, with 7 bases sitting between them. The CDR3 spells CASSQLGYTGELFF. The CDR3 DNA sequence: TGCGCCAGCAGCCAACTCGGATACACCGGGGAGCTGTTTTTT.

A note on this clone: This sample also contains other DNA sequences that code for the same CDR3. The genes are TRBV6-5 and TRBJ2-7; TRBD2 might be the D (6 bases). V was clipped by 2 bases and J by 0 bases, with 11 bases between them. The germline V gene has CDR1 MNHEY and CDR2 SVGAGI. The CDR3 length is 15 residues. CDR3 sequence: CASSYGDGSSYEQYF. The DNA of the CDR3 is TGTGCCAGCAGTTACGGGGACGGGAGCTCCTACGAGCAGTACTTC.

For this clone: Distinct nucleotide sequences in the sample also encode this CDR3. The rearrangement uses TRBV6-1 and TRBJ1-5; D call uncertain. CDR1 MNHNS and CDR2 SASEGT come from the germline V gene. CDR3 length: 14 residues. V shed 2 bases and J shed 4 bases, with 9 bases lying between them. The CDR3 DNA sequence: TGTGCCAGCAGTGAATGGGGTGGGAATCAGCCCCAGCATTTT. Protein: CASSEWGGNQPQHF.

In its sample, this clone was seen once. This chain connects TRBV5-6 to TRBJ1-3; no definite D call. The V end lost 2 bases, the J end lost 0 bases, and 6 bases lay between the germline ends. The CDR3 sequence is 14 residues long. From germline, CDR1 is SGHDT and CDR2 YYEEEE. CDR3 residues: CASSFGRSGNTIYF. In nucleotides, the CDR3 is TGTGCCAGCAGCTTCGGCCGCTCTGGAAACACCATATATTTT.

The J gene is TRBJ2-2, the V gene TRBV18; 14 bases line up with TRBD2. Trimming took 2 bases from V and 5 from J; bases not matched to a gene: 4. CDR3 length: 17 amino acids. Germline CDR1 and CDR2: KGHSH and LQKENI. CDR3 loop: CASSPGTSGGRTGELFF. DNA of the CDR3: TGTGCCAGCTCACCAGGGACTAGCGGGGGACGGACCGGGGAGCTGTTTTTT. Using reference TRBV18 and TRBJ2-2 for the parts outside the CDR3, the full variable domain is NAGVMQNPRHLVRRRGQEARLRCSPMKGHSHVYWYRQLPEEGLKFMVYLQKENIIDESGMPKERFSAEFPKEGPSILRIQQVVRGDSAAYFCASSPGTSGGRTGELFFGEGSRLTVL.

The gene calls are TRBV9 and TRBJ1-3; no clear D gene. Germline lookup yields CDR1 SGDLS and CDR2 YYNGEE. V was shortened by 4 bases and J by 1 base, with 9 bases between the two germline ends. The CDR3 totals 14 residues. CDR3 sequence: CASSSMGSGNTIYF. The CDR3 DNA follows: TGTGCCAGCAGCTCTATGGGTTCTGGAAACACCATATATTTT.